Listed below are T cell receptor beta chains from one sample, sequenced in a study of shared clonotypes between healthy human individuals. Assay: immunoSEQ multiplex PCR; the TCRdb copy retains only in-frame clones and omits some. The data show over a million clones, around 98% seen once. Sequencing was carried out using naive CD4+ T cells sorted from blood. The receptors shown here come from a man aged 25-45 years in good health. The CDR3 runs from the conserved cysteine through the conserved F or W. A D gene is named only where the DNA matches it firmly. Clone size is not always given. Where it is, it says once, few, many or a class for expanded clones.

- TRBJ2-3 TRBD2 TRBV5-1 CASSLGVAGVTDTQYF TGCGCCAGCAGCTTGGGTGTAGCGGGAGTAACAGATACGCAGTATTTT
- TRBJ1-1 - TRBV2 CASRSELGNTEAFF TGTGCCAGCCGCAGTGAATTAGGGAACACTGAAGCTTTCTTT
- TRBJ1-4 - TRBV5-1 CASSLSSTNEKLFF TGCGCCAGCAGCTTGTCCTCAACTAATGAAAAACTGTTTTTT
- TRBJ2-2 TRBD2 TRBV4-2 CASSRGLAGGMNTGELFF TGTGCCAGCAGCCGGGGACTAGCGGGAGGGATGAACACCGGGGAGCTGTTTTTT
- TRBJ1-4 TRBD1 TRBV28 CASSPGTGVEKLFF TGTGCCAGCAGTCCCGGGACAGGGGTGGAAAAACTGTTTTTT
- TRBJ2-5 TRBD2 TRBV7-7 CASSSGLAGPSERDQETQYF TGTGCCAGCAGCTCCGGACTAGCGGGACCCTCCGAGAGGGATCAAGAGACCCAGTACTTC
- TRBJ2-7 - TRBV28 CASSIEGFYEQYF TGTGCCAGCAGTATCGAGGGATTTTACGAGCAGTACTTC
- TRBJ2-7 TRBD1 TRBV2 CASSPTGTQTYEQYF TGTGCCAGCAGTCCGACAGGGACCCAAACCTACGAGCAGTACTTC
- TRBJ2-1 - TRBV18 CASSPGVKVGYNEQFF TGTGCCAGCTCACCCGGGGTTAAGGTAGGCTACAATGAGCAGTTCTTC
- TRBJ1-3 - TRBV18 CASSPTLSDRPSGNTIYF TGTGCCAGCTCACCAACTCTCTCAGACAGGCCCTCTGGAAACACCATATATTTT
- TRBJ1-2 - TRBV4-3 CASSQVLTGRGYGYTF TGCGCCAGCAGCCAAGTCCTAACGGGACGCGGCTATGGCTACACCTTC
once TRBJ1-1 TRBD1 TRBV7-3 CASSLRQGNGAFF TGTGCCAGCAGTCTCCGACAGGGCAATGGAGCTTTCTTT
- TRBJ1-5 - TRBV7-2 CASSTAVLGYQPQHF TGTGCCAGCAGCACAGCGGTTTTGGGATATCAGCCCCAGCATTTT
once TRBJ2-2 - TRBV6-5 CASSYLPAGTGELFF TGTGCCAGCAGTTACCTTCCCGCCGGCACCGGGGAGCTGTTTTTT
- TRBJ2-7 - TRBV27 CASSFVIGYEQYF TGTGCCAGCAGTTTCGTAATAGGCTACGAGCAGTACTTC
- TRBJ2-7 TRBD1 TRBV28 CASSLRDRLTYEQYF TGTGCCAGCAGTTTGAGGGACAGGCTAACCTACGAGCAGTACTTC
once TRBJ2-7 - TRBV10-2 CASSEYRGIGYEQYF TGCGCCAGCAGTGAATATAGAGGGATCGGATACGAGCAGTACTTC
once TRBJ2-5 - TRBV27 CASSLISGTRGGTQYF TGTGCCAGCAGTTTAATAAGCGGCACAAGAGGCGGGACCCAGTACTTC
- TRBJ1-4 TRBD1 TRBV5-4 CASSPRTGSGEKLFF TGTGCCAGCAGCCCCCGGACAGGGAGCGGTGAAAAACTGTTTTTT
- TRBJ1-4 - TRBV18 CASSPDDSPTNEKLFF TGTGCCAGCTCACCAGACGACAGTCCAACTAATGAAAAACTGTTTTTT
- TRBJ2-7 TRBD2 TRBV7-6 CASSLAGGPPSYEQYF TGTGCCAGCAGCCTAGCGGGAGGTCCCCCCTCCTACGAGCAGTACTTC
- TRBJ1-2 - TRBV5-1 CASSLDRTNYGYTF TGCGCCAGCAGCTTGGACAGGACTAACTATGGCTACACCTTC
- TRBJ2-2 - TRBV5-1 CASSSGWLRQNTGELFF TGCGCCAGCAGCTCAGGGTGGTTAAGACAAAACACCGGGGAGCTGTTTTTT
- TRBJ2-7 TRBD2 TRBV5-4 CASRPATSGSIEQYF TGTGCCAGCAGACCAGCGACTAGCGGGAGTATTGAGCAGTACTTC
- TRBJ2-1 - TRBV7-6 CASSLAQGINEQFF TGTGCCAGCAGCTTGGCACAGGGAATTAATGAGCAGTTCTTC
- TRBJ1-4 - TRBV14 CASSQWEKLFF TGTGCCAGCAGCCAATGGGAAAAACTGTTTTTT
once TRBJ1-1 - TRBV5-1 CASSLDGGGTEAFF TGCGCCAGCAGCTTGGATGGAGGAGGCACTGAAGCTTTCTTT
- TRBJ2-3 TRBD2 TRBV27 CASSLSGAGDTQYF TGTGCCAGCAGTCTTAGCGGGGCCGGGGATACGCAGTATTTT
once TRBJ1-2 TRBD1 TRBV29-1 CSATTGTGGGYGYTF TGCAGCGCCACGACCGGGACAGGGGGAGGCTATGGCTACACCTTC
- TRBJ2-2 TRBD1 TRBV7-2 CASSSRWDRSTGELFF TGTGCCAGCAGCTCAAGATGGGACAGAAGCACCGGGGAGCTGTTTTTT